These T cell receptor beta chains were read from a single sample in a study of vaccination and CD4 T cells after COVID-19. These receptors' antigens are unknown. TCRdb re-called the PCR reads through MiXCR, storing one row per CDR3 protein. The table lists about 19,000 distinct CDR3 sequences, about 50% of them singletons. Here the sequenced sample was CD4+ T cells from blood, cultured in vitro, taken after SARS-CoV-2 vaccination. These receptor sequences come from a human donor who had recovered from COVID-19. Both conserved end residues are part of each CDR3. The D gene is left open where the match is weak. Not every row has a clone size; where given, it reads once, few, many or a size class.

J gene | V gene | clone size | D gene | CDR3 protein | CDR3 DNA
TRBJ2-3 | TRBV20-1 | - | TRBD2 | CSATGGSTDRQYF | TGCAGTGCTACTGGCGGGAGCACAGATAGGCAGTATTTT
TRBJ1-5 | TRBV6-5 | - | TRBD1 | CASSYGRDRYPSNQPQHF | TGTGCCAGCAGTTACGGTCGGGACAGATACCCCTCCAATCAGCCCCAGCATTTT
TRBJ1-5 | TRBV6-2/TRBV6-3 | - | TRBD1 | CASRPITGDNQPQHF | TGTGCCAGCAGACCCATTACAGGGGACAATCAGCCCCAGCATTTT
TRBJ1-3 | TRBV15 | - | - | CATSSRGRSGNTIYF | TGTGCCACCAGCAGTCGGGGGCGATCTGGAAACACCATATATTTT
TRBJ1-2 | TRBV5-7 | - | TRBD1 | CASRGDRENYGYTF | TGTGCCAGCAGGGGGGACAGGGAGAACTATGGCTACACCTTC
TRBJ1-1 | TRBV11-3 | - | - | CASRTQPGPLNTEAFF | TGTGCCAGCAGAACACAACCCGGTCCCTTGAACACTGAAGCTTTCTTT
TRBJ2-7 | TRBV6-1 | - | - | CATRRGKTYEQYF | TGTGCCACCCGAAGAGGGAAGACCTACGAGCAGTACTTC
TRBJ1-3 | TRBV10-3 | - | - | CAISDPSRGASGNTIYF | TGTGCCATCAGTGACCCTTCCCGAGGGGCCTCTGGAAACACCATATATTTT
TRBJ1-5 | TRBV24-1 | - | TRBD1 | CATSGGTVDNQPQHF | TGTGCCACCAGTGGGGGGACAGTAGACAATCAGCCCCAGCATTTT
TRBJ1-5 | TRBV30 | few | TRBD1 | CAWSLGTGDQPQHF | TGTGCCTGGAGTCTGGGCACAGGGGACCAGCCCCAGCATTTT
TRBJ2-7 | TRBV27 | - | TRBD1 | CASSFSVFPGQGASYEQYF | TGTGCCAGCAGTTTTTCGGTTTTCCCCGGACAGGGGGCTTCCTACGAGCAGTACTTC
TRBJ1-2 | TRBV30 | once | - | CAWSGYGYTF | TGTGCCTGGAGTGGCTATGGCTACACCTTC
TRBJ2-5 | TRBV5-4 | - | - | CASSLVSGLQETQYF | TGTGCCAGCAGCTTGGTTTCGGGGCTCCAAGAGACCCAGTACTTC
TRBJ2-5 | TRBV7-2 | - | - | CASSLVAGAETQYF | TGTGCCAGCAGCTTAGTGGCGGGGGCGGAGACCCAGTACTTC
TRBJ2-5 | TRBV6-2/TRBV6-3 | few | - | CASSGDYQETQYF | TGTGCCAGCAGCGGAGACTACCAAGAGACCCAGTACTTC
TRBJ2-3 | TRBV19 | - | - | CASSIGPGARTDTQYF | TGTGCCAGTAGTATAGGACCGGGGGCCCGCACAGATACGCAGTATTTT
TRBJ1-4 | TRBV10-3 | - | - | CAISEQGNEKLFF | TGTGCCATCAGTGAACAGGGTAATGAAAAACTGTTTTTT
TRBJ2-3 | TRBV7-9 | - | - | CASSLAVGADTQYF | TGTGCCAGCAGCTTAGCGGTGGGAGCAGATACGCAGTATTTT
TRBJ2-3 | TRBV20-1 | few | - | CSAREHLAADTQYF | TGCAGTGCTAGGGAACATCTAGCTGCAGATACGCAGTATTTT
TRBJ1-2 | TRBV6-5 | - | TRBD1 | CASSSQPGQNYGYTF | TGTGCCAGCAGTTCCCAACCGGGACAGAACTATGGCTACACCTTC
TRBJ2-3 | TRBV20-1 | few | TRBD2 | CSARGNSGSFSDTQYF | TGCAGTGCCCGAGGGAATAGCGGGAGTTTCTCAGATACGCAGTATTTT
TRBJ2-5 | TRBV6-5 | - | - | CASSSGGRGGETQYF | TGTGCCAGCAGTTCCGGGGGCAGGGGTGGAGAGACCCAGTACTTC
TRBJ2-2 | TRBV4-3 | - | TRBD2 | CASSQGLAGAGELFF | TGCGCCAGCAGCCAAGGGCTAGCGGGAGCCGGGGAGCTGTTTTTT
TRBJ1-6 | TRBV18 | - | - | CASSPREGNNSPLHF | TGTGCCAGCTCACCACGAGAGGGTAATAATTCACCCCTCCACTTT
TRBJ1-2 | TRBV20-1 | few | - | CSARATGYGYTF | TGCAGTGCTAGAGCGACAGGCTATGGCTACACCTTC
TRBJ1-2 | TRBV7-2 | - | - | CASSLAVYGYTF | TGTGCCAGCAGCTTAGCGGTCTATGGCTACACCTTC
TRBJ2-7 | TRBV20-1 | few | TRBD1 | CSARDIRTGSYEQYF | TGCAGTGCTAGAGATATCAGGACAGGGTCGTACGAGCAGTACTTC
TRBJ2-6 | TRBV7-4 | - | TRBD2 | CASSVDGGASGANVLTF | TGTGCCAGCAGCGTAGACGGGGGGGCCTCTGGGGCCAACGTCCTGACTTTC
TRBJ1-5 | TRBV20-1 | few | - | CSASTHTDQPQHF | TGCAGTGCTAGTACCCACACAGATCAGCCCCAGCATTTT
TRBJ1-6 | TRBV28 | few | - | CASRGVGSSYNSPLHF | TGTGCCAGCCGAGGGGTGGGGAGCTCCTATAATTCACCCCTCCACTTT
TRBJ1-2 | TRBV9 | - | - | CASSVDRGGYTF | TGTGCCAGCAGCGTAGATCGAGGGGGCTACACCTTC
TRBJ1-5 | TRBV20-1 | few | - | CSANPEGRQGQPQHF | TGCAGTGCCAATCCCGAGGGAAGGCAGGGTCAGCCCCAGCATTTT
TRBJ2-2 | TRBV5-1 | - | TRBD2 | CATRSGLAGGRTGELFF | TGCGCCACCCGAAGCGGACTAGCGGGAGGACGGACCGGGGAGCTGTTTTTT
TRBJ2-2 | TRBV27 | - | TRBD1 | CASRTGFITGELFF | TGTGCCAGCCGGACAGGGTTTATCACCGGGGAGCTGTTTTTT
TRBJ1-6 | TRBV4-3 | - | - | CASSQDMSGYNSPLHF | TGCGCCAGCAGCCAAGATATGTCGGGTTATAATTCACCCCTCCACTTT
TRBJ1-2 | TRBV6-2/TRBV6-3 | - | - | CASIQEGANYGYTF | TGTGCCAGCATCCAAGAGGGAGCTAACTATGGCTACACCTTC
TRBJ1-4 | TRBV20-1 | - | TRBD1 | CSAPGGAGNEKLFF | TGCAGTGCTCCAGGGGGCGCGGGTAATGAAAAACTGTTTTTT
TRBJ1-3 | TRBV10-3 | few | - | CATGDARASSGNTIYF | TGTGCCACAGGGGACGCCCGGGCGAGCTCTGGAAACACCATATATTTT
TRBJ2-7 | TRBV11-2 | - | TRBD2 | CASSAQGLAGVSEQYF | TGTGCCAGCAGCGCACAGGGACTAGCGGGAGTCAGTGAGCAGTACTTC
TRBJ2-1 | TRBV6-1 | - | TRBD1 | CASGDRGLYNEQFF | TGTGCCAGCGGAGACAGGGGGCTCTACAATGAGCAGTTCTTC
TRBJ1-6 | TRBV3-1 | - | - | CASSQDLAANSPLHF | TGTGCCAGCAGCCAAGATTTGGCGGCCAATTCACCCCTCCACTTT
TRBJ1-5 | TRBV6-2/TRBV6-3 | - | - | CASMKVDSNQPQHF | TGTGCCAGCATGAAGGTTGATAGCAATCAGCCCCAGCATTTT
TRBJ2-7 | TRBV2 | - | - | CASEYSYEQYF | TGTGCCAGCGAATATTCTTACGAGCAGTACTTC
TRBJ1-1 | TRBV29-1 | - | TRBD1 | CSVERRQGEAFF | TGCAGCGTTGAAAGGAGACAGGGTGAAGCTTTCTTT
TRBJ2-5 | TRBV2 | - | - | CASRGLTETQYF | TGTGCCAGCAGAGGACTTACAGAGACCCAGTACTTC
TRBJ1-5 | TRBV6-1 | - | - | CASRAHQPQHF | TGTGCCAGCAGGGCCCATCAGCCCCAGCATTTT
TRBJ1-2 | TRBV6-2/TRBV6-3 | few | - | CASSWTFNYGYTF | TGTGCCAGCAGCTGGACATTCAACTATGGCTACACCTTC
TRBJ2-7 | TRBV6-1 | - | - | CASSDRVPPYEQYF | TGTGCCAGCAGTGATAGGGTCCCTCCCTACGAGCAGTACTTC
TRBJ1-5 | TRBV19 | - | - | CASSIRGIAEGQPQHF | TGTGCCAGTAGTATACGAGGGATAGCAGAGGGTCAGCCCCAGCATTTT
TRBJ1-6 | TRBV20-1 | few | TRBD1 | CSAGTGDSPLHF | TGCAGTGCCGGGACAGGGGACTCACCCCTCCACTTT
TRBJ1-2 | TRBV11-1 | once | - | CASSFILGQGDEDGYTF | TGTGCCAGCAGCTTTATCTTGGGGCAGGGAGACGAGGATGGCTACACCTTC
TRBJ2-1 | TRBV7-3 | - | TRBD1 | CASSRGQGADEQFF | TGTGCCAGCAGCCGGGGACAGGGGGCGGATGAGCAGTTCTTC
TRBJ2-2 | TRBV7-2 | - | - | CASSAGVAGELFF | TGTGCCAGCAGCGCAGGGGTTGCCGGGGAGCTGTTTTTT
TRBJ2-5 | TRBV19 | - | - | CASMQLGRTEEETQYF | TGTGCCAGCATGCAGTTGGGAAGGACAGAAGAAGAGACCCAGTACTTC
TRBJ1-6 | TRBV20-1 | few | - | CSAPRGAYNSPLHF | TGCAGTGCTCCGCGTGGGGCCTATAATTCACCCCTCCACTTT